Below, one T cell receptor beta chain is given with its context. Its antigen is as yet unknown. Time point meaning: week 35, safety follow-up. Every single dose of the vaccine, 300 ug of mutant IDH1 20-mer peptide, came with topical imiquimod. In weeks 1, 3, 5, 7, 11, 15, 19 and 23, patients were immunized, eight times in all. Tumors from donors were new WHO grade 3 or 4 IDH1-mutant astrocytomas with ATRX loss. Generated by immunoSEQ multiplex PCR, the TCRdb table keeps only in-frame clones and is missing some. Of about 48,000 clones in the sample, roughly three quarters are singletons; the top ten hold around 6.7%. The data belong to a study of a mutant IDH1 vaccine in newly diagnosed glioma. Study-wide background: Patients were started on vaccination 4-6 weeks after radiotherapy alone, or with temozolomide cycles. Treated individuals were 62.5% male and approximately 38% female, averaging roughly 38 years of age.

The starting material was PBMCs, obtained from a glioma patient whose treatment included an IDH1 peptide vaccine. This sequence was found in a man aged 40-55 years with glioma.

DNA of the CDR3: TGTGCCAGCAGCGTCTTTAGCGGGGGGCAAGAGACCCAGTACTTC. It specifies CASSVFSGGQETQYF. The J gene is TRBJ2-5, the V gene TRBV5-4, with 10 positions matching TRBD2. The V and J ends lost 4 bases and 2 bases, in that order; junction bases with no gene match: 5. Germline values: CDR1 SGHNT, CDR2 YYREEE (reference sequence). This CDR3 region has 15 residues.